Listed below are T cell receptor beta chains from one sample, sequenced in a study of blood T cell repertoires in COVID-19. The table came from immunoSEQ multiplex PCR; TCRdb's copy has only in-frame clones and leaves some out. The sample lists fewer than 150,000 clones, 87% occurring once. The sequenced material came from peripheral blood. The receptor set was obtained from a woman in her thirties or forties with acute or convalescent COVID-19. Both conserved end residues are part of each CDR3. Fields, in order: J gene, clone size, D gene, V gene, CDR3 DNA, CDR3 protein. D genes are given only for firm matches. Only part of the rows carry a size: once, few, many, or a class if the clone is expanded.

j_gene: TRBJ1-1; abundance: -; d_gene: -; v_gene: TRBV19; CDR3nt: TGTGCCAGTAAGCACACTGAAGCTTTCTTT; CDR3aa: CASKHTEAFF
j_gene: TRBJ2-5; abundance: -; d_gene: -; v_gene: TRBV4-2; CDR3nt: TGTGCCAGCAGCCAAGATCGGGACTTCCAGCTAGAGACCCAGTACTTC; CDR3aa: CASSQDRDFQLETQYF
j_gene: TRBJ1-5; abundance: -; d_gene: -; v_gene: TRBV15; CDR3nt: TGTGCCACCAGCAGAGGGGGCTATCAGCCCCAGCATTTT; CDR3aa: CATSRGGYQPQHF
j_gene: TRBJ1-2; abundance: -; d_gene: TRBD1; v_gene: TRBV6-5; CDR3nt: TGTGCCAGCAGTTTGGGAATTGGGACAGCTTATGGCTACACCTTC; CDR3aa: CASSLGIGTAYGYTF
j_gene: TRBJ1-3; abundance: -; d_gene: TRBD1; v_gene: TRBV6-5; CDR3nt: TGTGCCAGCAAAGAGGGGACAGCTGGAAACACCATATATTTT; CDR3aa: CASKEGTAGNTIYF
j_gene: TRBJ1-4; abundance: -; d_gene: -; v_gene: TRBV5-4; CDR3nt: TGTGCCAGCAGCCGCAAGGAGGGCCTCCGGGAAAAACTGTTTTTT; CDR3aa: CASSRKEGLREKLFF
j_gene: TRBJ1-2; abundance: -; d_gene: -; v_gene: TRBV24-1; CDR3nt: TGTGCCACCAGTGACCGTGGCGGGTTCTATGGCTACACCTTC; CDR3aa: CATSDRGGFYGYTF
j_gene: TRBJ2-1; abundance: -; d_gene: TRBD2; v_gene: TRBV29-1; CDR3nt: TGCAGCGTAATTGGACAAATGCTAGCGGGATCCTACAATGAGCAGTTCTTC; CDR3aa: CSVIGQMLAGSYNEQFF
j_gene: TRBJ1-5; abundance: -; d_gene: -; v_gene: TRBV5-1; CDR3nt: TGCGCCAGCAGATTGTTGAGTACAGATACCGATCAGCATTTT; CDR3aa: CASRLLSTDTDQHF
j_gene: TRBJ1-1; abundance: -; d_gene: TRBD1; v_gene: TRBV6-5; CDR3nt: TGTGCCAGCAGTTACGAAAGGGGGCTTTTGGTAGGAGCTTTCTTT; CDR3aa: CASSYERGLLVGAFF
j_gene: TRBJ2-7; abundance: -; d_gene: TRBD1; v_gene: TRBV7-2; CDR3nt: TGTGCCAGCAGCGTGACAGGGAGCGGAATCTACGAGCAGTACTTC; CDR3aa: CASSVTGSGIYEQYF
j_gene: TRBJ2-3; abundance: -; d_gene: -; v_gene: TRBV20-1; CDR3nt: TGCAGTGCTATGGGGCCCGGCCTCCAGTATTTT; CDR3aa: CSAMGPGLQYF
j_gene: TRBJ2-2; abundance: -; d_gene: TRBD2; v_gene: TRBV28; CDR3nt: TGTGCCAGCACCCCGCCCCTGGGACTAGCGGGAGTTCGTACCGGGGAGCTGTTTTTT; CDR3aa: CASTPPLGLAGVRTGELFF
j_gene: TRBJ1-2; abundance: -; d_gene: -; v_gene: TRBV28; CDR3nt: TGTGCCAGTAAGAACGCGGCTAACTATGGCTACACCTTC; CDR3aa: CASKNAANYGYTF
j_gene: TRBJ1-5; abundance: -; d_gene: -; v_gene: TRBV15; CDR3nt: TGTGCCACCAGCAGAGGGTTACTGATCAATCAGCCCCAGCATTTT; CDR3aa: CATSRGLLINQPQHF
j_gene: TRBJ1-4; abundance: -; d_gene: -; v_gene: TRBV24-1; CDR3nt: TGTGCCACCAGTTCCGGGACACCTAATGAAAAACTGTTTTTT; CDR3aa: CATSSGTPNEKLFF
j_gene: TRBJ1-2; abundance: -; d_gene: -; v_gene: TRBV27; CDR3nt: TGTGCCAGCAGTTTATCCCAGAATGGTCTCTATGGCTACACCTTC; CDR3aa: CASSLSQNGLYGYTF
j_gene: TRBJ1-2; abundance: once; d_gene: -; v_gene: TRBV2; CDR3nt: TGTGCCAGCGGATCCCCGGGTGGAGAGCCCTATGGCTACACCTTC; CDR3aa: CASGSPGGEPYGYTF
j_gene: TRBJ1-1; abundance: -; d_gene: -; v_gene: TRBV7-9; CDR3nt: TGTGCCAGCAGCCTGATTCTGGGGCGAAGTGTGAGCACTGAAGCTTTCTTT; CDR3aa: CASSLILGRSVSTEAFF
j_gene: TRBJ1-1; abundance: -; d_gene: -; v_gene: TRBV25-1; CDR3nt: TGTGCCAGCAGTGTAGGGGCCACTGAAGCTTTCTTT; CDR3aa: CASSVGATEAFF
j_gene: TRBJ2-3; abundance: -; d_gene: TRBD1; v_gene: TRBV4-3; CDR3nt: TGCGCCAGCAGCCACTACCCGGGACAGGGGGGTACAGATACGCAGTATTTT; CDR3aa: CASSHYPGQGGTDTQYF
j_gene: TRBJ2-3; abundance: -; d_gene: TRBD2; v_gene: TRBV10-1; CDR3nt: TGCGCCAGCAGTAACCAGAGGACTAGCGGGAGGGCCTGGGGAGATACGCAGTATTTT; CDR3aa: CASSNQRTSGRAWGDTQYF
j_gene: TRBJ2-1; abundance: -; d_gene: -; v_gene: TRBV30; CDR3nt: TGTGCCTGGATCGAGGGAGTGGGCTCCTACAATGAGCAGTTCTTC; CDR3aa: CAWIEGVGSYNEQFF
j_gene: TRBJ1-1; abundance: -; d_gene: -; v_gene: TRBV27; CDR3nt: TGTGCCAGCAAAGAAGTCGGAGGTGGTGGGACTGAAGCTTTCTTT; CDR3aa: CASKEVGGGGTEAFF
j_gene: TRBJ2-6; abundance: -; d_gene: TRBD1; v_gene: TRBV6-5; CDR3nt: TGTGCCAGCACGACAGGGGCTGGGGCCAACGTCCTGACTTTC; CDR3aa: CASTTGAGANVLTF
j_gene: TRBJ1-2; abundance: -; d_gene: -; v_gene: TRBV2; CDR3nt: TGTGCCAGCAGTGAAGGACAGATTTCCTATGGCTACACCTTC; CDR3aa: CASSEGQISYGYTF
j_gene: TRBJ2-2; abundance: -; d_gene: TRBD1; v_gene: TRBV24-1; CDR3nt: TGTGCCACCAGTGATTTGAAAACCGGGACAGCAATCACCGGGGAGCTGTTTTTT; CDR3aa: CATSDLKTGTAITGELFF
j_gene: TRBJ2-7; abundance: -; d_gene: -; v_gene: TRBV7-9; CDR3nt: TGTGCCAGCAGCCTAGACTTATCCTACTACGAGCAGTACTTC; CDR3aa: CASSLDLSYYEQYF
j_gene: TRBJ1-1; abundance: -; d_gene: -; v_gene: TRBV30; CDR3nt: TGTGCCTGGAGTGTACAAGAAAACACTGAAGCTTTCTTT; CDR3aa: CAWSVQENTEAFF
j_gene: TRBJ1-4; abundance: few; d_gene: -; v_gene: TRBV18; CDR3nt: TGTGCCAGCTCACCCGAAGGGGCGTCTAATGAAAAACTGTTTTTT; CDR3aa: CASSPEGASNEKLFF